One sample yielded the 4 T cell receptor beta chains listed below, sequenced in a study of cytomegalovirus exposure and HLA in healthy donors. PCR amplification relied on 60 Vbeta primers (plus 13 Jbeta primers). Clones were read by immunoSEQ multiplex PCR, and TCRdb kept only the in-frame ones, dropping some. Among about 92,000 clones listed, 84% were seen once. The material sequenced was PBMCs. These receptors were taken from a young woman in good health and CMV-seropositive.

The gene calls are TRBV28 and TRBJ1-5; D ambiguous. CDR3 length: 13 amino acids. From germline, CDR1 is MDHEN and CDR2 SYDVKM. The V and J ends lost 5 bases and 7 bases respectively, with 12 bases between them. This chain's CDR3 is CASSPVMGQPQHF. CDR3 DNA sequence: TGTGCCAGCAGTCCCGTGATGGGCCAGCCCCAGCATTTT.

The rearrangement links TRBV7-3 to TRBJ1-1; unclear D gene. Looked up from germline, CDR1 is SGHTA and CDR2 is FQGTGA. The CDR3 consists of 13 residues. V gave up 6 bases and J gave up 6 bases, with 14 bases separating them. The CDR3, as DNA: TGTGCCAGCAGTTATACCATGAGGCCTGAAGCTTTCTTT. Translating gives CASSYTMRPEAFF.

This clone was observed a handful of times. This chain connects TRBV2 to TRBJ1-6; 8 bases line up with TRBD1. The CDR3 loop spans 14 amino acids. Germline lookup yields CDR1 SNHLY and CDR2 FYNNEI. V lost 4 bases to trimming and J lost 14 bases; unmatched junction nucleotides: 10. DNA of the CDR3: TGTGCCAGCAGTGGAGGGGTCAGGGGGCCCACCCTCCACTTT. Translation: CASSGGVRGPTLHF. Full variable domain (missing parts from reference TRBV2 and TRBJ1-6): EPEVTQTPSHQVTQMGQEVILRCVPISNHLYFYWYRQILGQKVEFLVSFYNNEISEKSEIFDDQFSVERPDGSNFTLKIRSTKLEDSAMYFCASSGGVRGPTLHFGNGTRLTVT.

V is TRBV6-1 and J is TRBJ1-5; a possible D gene is TRBD1 (5 bases). This CDR3 has 15 residues. The germline V and J ends were trimmed by 1 base and 6 bases, with 13 bases remaining between them. Germline values: CDR1 MNHNS, CDR2 SASEGT. Written as DNA, the CDR3 is TGTGCCAGCAGTGAAGACGCGGGGGTCTCTCAGCCCCAGCATTTT. This gives the protein CASSEDAGVSQPQHF.